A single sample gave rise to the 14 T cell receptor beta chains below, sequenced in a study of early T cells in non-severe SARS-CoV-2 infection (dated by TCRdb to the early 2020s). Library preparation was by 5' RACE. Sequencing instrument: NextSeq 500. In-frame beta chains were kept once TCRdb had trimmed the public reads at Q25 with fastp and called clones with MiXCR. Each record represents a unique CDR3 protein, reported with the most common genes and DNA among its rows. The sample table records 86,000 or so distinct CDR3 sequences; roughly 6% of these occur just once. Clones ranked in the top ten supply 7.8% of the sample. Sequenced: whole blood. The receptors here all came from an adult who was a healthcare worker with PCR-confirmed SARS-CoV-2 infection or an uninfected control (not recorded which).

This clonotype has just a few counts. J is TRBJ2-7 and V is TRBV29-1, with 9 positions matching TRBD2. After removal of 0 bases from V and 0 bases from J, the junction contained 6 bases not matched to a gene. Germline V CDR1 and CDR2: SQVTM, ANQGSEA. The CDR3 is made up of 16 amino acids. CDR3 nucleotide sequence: TGCAGCGTTGAAGAGTCACTAGCGGGCATCTCCTACGAGCAGTACTTC. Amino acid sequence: CSVEESLAGISYEQYF.

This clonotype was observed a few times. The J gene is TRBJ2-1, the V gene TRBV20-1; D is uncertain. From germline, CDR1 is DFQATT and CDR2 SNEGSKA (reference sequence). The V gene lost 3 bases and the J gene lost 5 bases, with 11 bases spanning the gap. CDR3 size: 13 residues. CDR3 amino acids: CSASRYGNNEQFF. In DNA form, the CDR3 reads TGCAGTGCTAGTCGGTATGGGAACAATGAGCAGTTCTTC.

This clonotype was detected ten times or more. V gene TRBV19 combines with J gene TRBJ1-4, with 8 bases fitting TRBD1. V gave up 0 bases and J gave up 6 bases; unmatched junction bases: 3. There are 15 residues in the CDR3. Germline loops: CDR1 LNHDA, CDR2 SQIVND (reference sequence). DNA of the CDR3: TGTGCCAGTAGTATAGAGGGGACAGGTGATGAAAAACTGTTTTTT. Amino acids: CASSIEGTGDEKLFF.

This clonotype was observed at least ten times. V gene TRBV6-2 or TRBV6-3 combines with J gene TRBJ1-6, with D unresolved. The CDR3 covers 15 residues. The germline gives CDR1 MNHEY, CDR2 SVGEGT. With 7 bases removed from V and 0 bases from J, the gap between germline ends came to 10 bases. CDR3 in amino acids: CASTTASSYNSPLHF. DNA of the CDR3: TGTGCCAGCACTACGGCGAGCTCCTATAATTCACCCCTCCACTTT.

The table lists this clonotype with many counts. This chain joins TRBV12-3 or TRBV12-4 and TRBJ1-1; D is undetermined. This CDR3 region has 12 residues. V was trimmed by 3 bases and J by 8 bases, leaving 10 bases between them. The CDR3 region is CASSFVGREAFF. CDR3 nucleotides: TGTGCCAGCAGTTTTGTTGGGCGCGAAGCTTTCTTT.

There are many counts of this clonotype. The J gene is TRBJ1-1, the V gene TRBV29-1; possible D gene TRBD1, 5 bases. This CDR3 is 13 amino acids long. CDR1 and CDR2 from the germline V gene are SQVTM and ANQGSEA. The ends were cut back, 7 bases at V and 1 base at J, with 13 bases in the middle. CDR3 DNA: TGCAGCGCTAGGACACAAGCGAACACTGAAGCTTTCTTT. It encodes CSARTQANTEAFF.

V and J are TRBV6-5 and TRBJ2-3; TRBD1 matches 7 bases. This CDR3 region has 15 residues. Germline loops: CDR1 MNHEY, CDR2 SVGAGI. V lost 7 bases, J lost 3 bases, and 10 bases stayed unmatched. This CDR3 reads CASNRGGGRTDTQYF. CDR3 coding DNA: TGTGCCAGCAATAGAGGGGGCGGTAGGACAGATACGCAGTATTTT.

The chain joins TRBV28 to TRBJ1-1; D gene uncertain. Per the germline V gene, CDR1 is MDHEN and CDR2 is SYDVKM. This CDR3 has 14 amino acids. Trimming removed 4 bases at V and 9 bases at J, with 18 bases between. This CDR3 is CASSSQRAEVQAFF. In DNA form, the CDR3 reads TGTGCCAGCAGTTCCCAAAGGGCCGAGGTTCAAGCTTTCTTT.

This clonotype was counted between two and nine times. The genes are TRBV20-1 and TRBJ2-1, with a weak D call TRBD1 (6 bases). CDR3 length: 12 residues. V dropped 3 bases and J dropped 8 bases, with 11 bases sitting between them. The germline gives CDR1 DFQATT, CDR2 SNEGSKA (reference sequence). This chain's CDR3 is CSASWGPDEQFF. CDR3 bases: TGCAGTGCTAGTTGGGGGCCGGATGAGCAGTTCTTC.

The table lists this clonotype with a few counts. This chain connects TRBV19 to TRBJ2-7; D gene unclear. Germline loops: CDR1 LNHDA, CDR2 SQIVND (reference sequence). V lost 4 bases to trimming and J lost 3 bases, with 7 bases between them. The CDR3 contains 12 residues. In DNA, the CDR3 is TGTGCCAGTAGTAGCTGGGTCTACGAGCAGTACTTC. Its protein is CASSSWVYEQYF.

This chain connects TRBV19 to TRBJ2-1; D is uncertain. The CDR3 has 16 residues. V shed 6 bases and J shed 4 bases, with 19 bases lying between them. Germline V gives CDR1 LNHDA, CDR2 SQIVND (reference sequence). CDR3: CASRGIRNPPYNEQFF. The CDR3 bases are TGTGCCAGTAGGGGCATCAGGAATCCACCTTACAATGAGCAGTTCTTC.

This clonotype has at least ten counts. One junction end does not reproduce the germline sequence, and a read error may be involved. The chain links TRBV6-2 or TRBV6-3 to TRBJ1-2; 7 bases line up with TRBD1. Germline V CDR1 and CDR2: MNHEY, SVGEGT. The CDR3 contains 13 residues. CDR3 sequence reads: CASSYQDRNGNTF. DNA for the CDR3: TGTGCCAGCAGTTACCAGGACAGGAATGGCAACACCTTC.

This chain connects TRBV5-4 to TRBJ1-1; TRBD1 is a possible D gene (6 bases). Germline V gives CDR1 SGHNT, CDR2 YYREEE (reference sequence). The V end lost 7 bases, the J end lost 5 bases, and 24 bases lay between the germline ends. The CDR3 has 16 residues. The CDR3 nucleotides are TGTGCCAGCCACAGGGCCGGGAGCGGCCGGAGGACTGAAGCTTTCTTT. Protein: CASHRAGSGRRTEAFF.

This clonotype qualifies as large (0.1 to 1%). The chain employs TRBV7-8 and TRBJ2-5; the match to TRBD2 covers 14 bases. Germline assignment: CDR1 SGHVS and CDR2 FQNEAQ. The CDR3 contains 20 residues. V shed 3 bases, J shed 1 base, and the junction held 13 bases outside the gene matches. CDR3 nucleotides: TGTGCCAGCAGCTTGACCCCCCCGGGACTAGCGGGAGTTTCCCAAGAGACCCAGTACTTC. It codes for CASSLTPPGLAGVSQETQYF.